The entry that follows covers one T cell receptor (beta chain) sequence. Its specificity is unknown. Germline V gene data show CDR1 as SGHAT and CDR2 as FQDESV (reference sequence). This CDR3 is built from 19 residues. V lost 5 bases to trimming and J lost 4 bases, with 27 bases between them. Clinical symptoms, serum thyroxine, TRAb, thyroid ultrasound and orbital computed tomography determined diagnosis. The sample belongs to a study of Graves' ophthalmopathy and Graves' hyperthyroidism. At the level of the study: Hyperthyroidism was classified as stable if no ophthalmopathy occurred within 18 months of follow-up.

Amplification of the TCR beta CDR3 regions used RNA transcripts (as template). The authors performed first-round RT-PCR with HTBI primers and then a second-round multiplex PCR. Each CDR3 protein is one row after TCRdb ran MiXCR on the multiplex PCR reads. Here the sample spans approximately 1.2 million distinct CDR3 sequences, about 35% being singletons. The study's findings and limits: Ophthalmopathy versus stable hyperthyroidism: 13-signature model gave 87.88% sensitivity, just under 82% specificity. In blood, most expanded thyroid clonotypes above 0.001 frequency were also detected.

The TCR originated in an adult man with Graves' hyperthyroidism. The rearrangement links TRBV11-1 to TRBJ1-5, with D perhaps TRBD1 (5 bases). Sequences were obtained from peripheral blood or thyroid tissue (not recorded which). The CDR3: CASSVRDATTGRSNQPQHF. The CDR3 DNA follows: TGTGCCAGCAGCGTCCGGGATGCAACTACGGGACGGTCTAATCAGCCCCAGCATTTT.